What follows are 24 T cell receptor beta chains derived from one specimen sequenced in a study of molecular identifiers for immune sequencing clone quantification. TCRdb fed the PCR reads into MiXCR, producing one record per CDR3 protein. The repertoire consists of roughly 40,000 distinct CDR3 sequences, with approximately 25% occurring once and the leading ten covering around 1%. The sequencing input was naive CD8+ T cells from blood, with Jurkat cell RNA spiked in. Subset denoted: FACS-sorted CD8+CD4-CCR7+CD45RA+ naive T cells. These receptors were taken from a human donor in good health. Some libraries in this study had Jurkat cell RNA spiked in.

In this sample, this clonotype turned up many times. This rearrangement joins TRBV30 to TRBJ1-4; no reliable D call. Germline CDR1 is GTSNPN and CDR2 is SVGIG (reference sequence). V gave up 2 bases and J gave up 8 bases, with 12 bases separating them. The CDR3 is 13 residues long. DNA of the CDR3: TGTGCCTGGAGTACGAGGTCTGGCGAAAAACTGTTTTTT. Its translation: CAWSTRSGEKLFF.

This clonotype showed up many times. The rearrangement uses TRBV27 and TRBJ2-7; TRBD1 aligns across 8 bases. V lost 2 bases, J lost 3 bases, and 0 bases stayed unmatched. There are 13 residues in the CDR3. Per germline, CDR1 MNHEY and CDR2 SMNVEV (reference sequence). In DNA form, the CDR3 reads TGTGCCAGCAGTTTAGGGACAGGCTACGAGCAGTACTTC. It codes for CASSLGTGYEQYF.

As for this clonotype: A much larger clone differs by one base, so this may be a read error. The chain has TRBV9 and TRBJ2-3; the match to TRBD2 covers 12 bases. Germline V lookup: CDR1 SGDLS, CDR2 YYNGEE. The CDR3 consists of 18 residues. V was pared by 0 bases and J by 1 base, with 6 bases of the junction left unmatched. CDR3 DNA: TGTGCCAGCAGCGTAGATCCTAGCGGGAGGGTGGGCACAGATACGCAGTATTTT. This gives the protein CASSVDPSGRVGTDTQYF.

This clonotype was counted only a few times. CDR3 nucleotides: TGTGCCAGCAGCATGTTCGGGACAGGGGACCCTGAAGCTTTCTTT. Its translation is CASSMFGTGDPEAFF. The chain couples TRBV11-2 to TRBJ1-1, with 10 bases lining up with TRBD1. V shed 5 bases and J 6 bases; nucleotides not matched to a gene: 9. The CDR3 length is 15 residues. The V gene's germline CDR1 is SGHAT and CDR2 FQNNGV.

This clonotype has ten or more counts. This chain uses TRBV28 with TRBJ2-3; TRBD2 aligns across 7 bases. CDR1 MDHEN and CDR2 SYDVKM come from the germline V gene. The length of the CDR3 is 12 residues. Trimming removed 4 bases from V and 6 bases from J; junction bases left unmatched: 1. The CDR3 spells CASSWTSDTQYF. DNA of the CDR3: TGTGCCAGCAGTTGGACTAGTGATACGCAGTATTTT.

Ten or more counts support this clonotype. This chain uses TRBV24-1 with TRBJ2-1, with D uncertain. The V end was cut by 2 bases, the J end by 7 bases, with 8 bases between. This CDR3 comprises 13 residues. CDR1 is KGHDR and CDR2 is SFDVKD in the germline V gene. CDR3 protein: CATSDSLSNEQFF. In nucleotides, the CDR3 is TGTGCCACCAGTGATTCACTATCAAATGAGCAGTTCTTC.

This clonotype appeared a single time. An end of the junction differs from the germline gene, which may be a read error. The rearrangement joins TRBV7-9 to TRBJ2-2; TRBD2 might be the D (6 bases). Germline CDR1 is SEHNR and CDR2 is FQNEAQ (reference sequence). The CDR3 spans 15 residues. CDR3 nucleotide sequence: TGTGCCAGCAGCCCCCCCGAGGGGCACACCGGGGGGCTGTTTTTT. Residues: CASSPPEGHTGGLFF.

On this clonotype: This may come from a read error, since a much larger clone is one base off. The J gene is TRBJ2-7, the V gene TRBV14; D unclear. There are 13 residues in the CDR3. Germline assignment: CDR1 SGHDN and CDR2 FVKESK. DNA of the CDR3: TGTGCCAGCAGCCCCACGAGCTCCTACGAGCAGTCCTTC. This codes for CASSPTSSYEQSF.

This clonotype turned up a few times. V usage is TRBV25-1 and J usage is TRBJ2-1; D may be TRBD1 (5 bases). Trimming removed 0 bases at V and 1 base at J, with 16 bases between. Germline V gene data show CDR1 as MGHDK and CDR2 as SYGVNS. The CDR3 covers 18 residues. As DNA, the CDR3 is TGTGCCAGCAGTGAATATATTGACGCCAGGGCTTCCTACAATGAGCAGTTCTTC. This sequence encodes CASSEYIDARASYNEQFF.

A remark on this clonotype: One base away lies a much larger clone, so this may be a sequencing read error. V gene TRBV20-1 combines with J gene TRBJ2-7; perhaps TRBD2 as D (5 bases). Germline V gene lookup returns CDR1 DFQATT and CDR2 SNEGSKA (reference sequence). The V gene lost 5 bases and the J gene lost 0 bases, with 17 bases spanning the gap. This CDR3 is 15 amino acids long. The CDR3 loop is CSAGLSRPVSYEQYF. CDR3 bases: TGCAGTGCTGGACTCAGCCGGCCAGTCTCCTACGAGCAGTACTTC.

This clonotype appeared many times. The chain combines TRBV20-1 with TRBJ2-5, with TRBD2 matching over 7 bases. CDR1 is DFQATT and CDR2 is SNEGSKA in the germline V gene (reference sequence). The CDR3 is 15 residues long. V was clipped by 3 bases and J by 1 base; unmatched bases: 8. The CDR3 loop is CSARMARGSQETQYF. Here the CDR3 DNA reads TGCAGTGCTAGGATGGCGCGGGGGAGCCAAGAGACCCAGTACTTC.

This clonotype was seen at least ten times. The chain couples TRBV5-1 to TRBJ1-1; 8 bases align to TRBD1. The CDR3 is 15 residues long. Germline V lookup: CDR1 SGHRS, CDR2 YFSETQ. Germline trimming cut 1 base from V and 8 bases from J; bases unmatched to any gene: 10. The CDR3 sequence: CASSLTILGQGEAFF. In DNA form, the CDR3 reads TGCGCCAGCAGCTTGACCATACTTGGACAGGGAGAAGCTTTCTTT. Variable domain in full (rest from reference TRBV5-1 and TRBJ1-1): KAGVTQTPRYLIKTRGQQVTLSCSPISGHRSVSWYQQTPGQGLQFLFEYFSETQRNKGNFPGRFSGRQFSNSRSEMNVSTLELGDSALYLCASSLTILGQGEAFFGQGTRLTVV.

This clonotype was observed many times. The J gene is TRBJ1-3, the V gene TRBV7-9; no firm D call. Trimming removed 5 bases at V and 0 bases at J, with 14 bases between. Germline V gene lookup returns CDR1 SEHNR and CDR2 FQNEAQ (reference sequence). This CDR3 has 16 amino acids. CDR3 nucleotide sequence: TGTGCCAGCAGCCTAACCCCGTCCATCTCTGGAAACACCATATATTTT. Translated: CASSLTPSISGNTIYF.

This clonotype appeared once. The chain recombines TRBV28 with TRBJ1-2; 8 positions match TRBD1. This CDR3 is built from 24 residues. V was clipped by 4 bases and J by 4 bases; unmatched bases: 35. Germline loops: CDR1 MDHEN, CDR2 SYDVKM. In DNA form, the CDR3 reads TGTGCCAGCAGTTCCCCGGCCGGGGGCGAGGGGAACAGGGGGGGGTACTTGGAGAGCTATGGCTACACCTTC. It is translated as CASSSPAGGEGNRGGYLESYGYTF.

As regards this clonotype: This could be a read error, since a much larger clone is one nucleotide away. This is likely a read error, given that the CDR3 carries no conserved phenylalanine or tryptophan at its end. This CDR3 is CASSLKTEQFL. The DNA for the CDR3 is TGTGCCAGCAGCTTGAAGACAGAGCAGTTCCTC. The chain couples TRBV7-2 to TRBJ2-1; D gene ambiguous. Germline loops: CDR1 SGHTA, CDR2 FQGNSA. The V gene lost 3 bases and the J gene lost 10 bases, with 7 bases spanning the gap. The CDR3 loop spans 11 amino acids.

Concerning this clonotype: It is likely a read error, because the conserved phenylalanine at the end of the CDR3 is missing. V usage is TRBV19 and J usage is TRBJ1-5, with D possibly being TRBD1 (6 bases). Germline lookup yields CDR1 LNHDA and CDR2 SQIVND (reference sequence). The CDR3 runs to 15 residues. The CDR3 reads CASSMDRYSNLPQHS. The CDR3 bases are TGTGCCAGTAGTATGGACAGATATAGCAATCTGCCCCAGCATTCT.

This clonotype was observed many times. The V and J genes are TRBV5-1 and TRBJ2-2; unclear D gene. V was clipped by 2 bases and J by 0 bases, with 5 bases between them. The CDR3 totals 14 residues. Germline V gene data show CDR1 as SGHRS and CDR2 as YFSETQ. Here the CDR3 reads CASSLVANTGELFF. CDR3 nucleotides: TGCGCCAGCAGCTTAGTCGCGAACACCGGGGAGCTGTTTTTT.

This clonotype was observed many times. CDR3 loop: CSARDRDRASYEQYF. The CDR3 coding sequence is TGCAGTGCTAGAGACCGTGACAGGGCCTCCTACGAGCAGTACTTC. This chain links TRBV20-1 with TRBJ2-7; TRBD1 agrees at 7 bases. This CDR3 comprises 15 residues. From germline, CDR1 is DFQATT and CDR2 SNEGSKA (reference sequence). The V gene end was trimmed by 0 bases and the J gene end by 0 bases; junction bases not matched to a gene: 5.

The chain has TRBV27 and TRBJ2-1, with D hard to call. The CDR3 runs to 14 residues. The V end lost 4 bases, the J end lost 5 bases, and 12 bases lay between the germline ends. Germline CDR1 MNHEY, CDR2 SMNVEV (reference sequence). CDR3 sequence: CASSSQPYNNEQFF. The CDR3 DNA reads TGTGCCAGCAGTTCCCAACCCTATAACAATGAGCAGTTCTTC.

In the case of this clonotype: A read error may produce the germline difference seen at one junction end. The CDR3 nucleotides read TGTGCCACCAGTGGGCGCACTCTCCCCGGGGAGCTCATTTTT. This codes for CATSGRTLPGELIF. This chain joins TRBV24-1 and TRBJ2-2; tentatively, D is TRBD2 (5 bases). This CDR3 contains 14 residues. CDR1 is KGHDR, CDR2 SFDVKD, per germline.

Details on this clonotype: A junction end diverges from the germline sequence, so it may reflect a read error. The chain carries TRBV11-2 and TRBJ2-3, with TRBD2 matching over 12 bases. CDR1 and CDR2 from the germline V gene are SGHAT and FQNNGV. There are 16 residues in the CDR3. CDR3 amino acids: CASRTRLAGAPDTPYF. CDR3 DNA: TGTGCCAGCCGCACCCGACTAGCGGGGGCACCCGATACGCCGTATTTT.

This chain links TRBV7-9 with TRBJ2-7, with 13 bases fitting TRBD2. The CDR3 runs to 18 residues. In germline, CDR1 is SEHNR, CDR2 FQNEAQ (reference sequence). The J segment lost 0 bases and the V segment lost 0 bases, leaving 5 bases of the junction unmatched. CDR3 residues: CASSLAPGLAGSSYEQYF. The CDR3 DNA sequence: TGTGCCAGCAGCTTAGCACCGGGACTAGCGGGGAGCTCCTACGAGCAGTACTTC.

This clonotype came up once. The chain employs TRBV7-9 and TRBJ1-1; TRBD1 matches 10 bases. The CDR3 runs 15 residues. Germline loops: CDR1 SEHNR, CDR2 FQNEAQ (reference sequence). The J segment lost 4 bases and the V segment lost 0 bases, leaving 2 bases of the junction unmatched. CDR3 loop: CASSLARTGGTEAFF. CDR3 nucleotides: TGTGCCAGCAGCTTAGCTAGGACAGGGGGCACTGAAGCTTTCTTT.

By share, this clonotype counts as medium-sized. For the CDR3, the DNA is TGTGCCAGCAGCTCCACAGGGGAATTGTACTTC. Translated: CASSSTGELYF. The V call is TRBV6-2 or TRBV6-3, the J call TRBJ2-4; 7 bases fit TRBD1. This CDR3 has 11 residues. The germline V gene encodes CDR1 MNHEY and CDR2 SVGEGT. The V gene end was trimmed by 6 bases and the J gene end by 15 bases; junction bases not matched to a gene: 8.